The next 30 T cell receptor beta chains were all read from a single sample in a study of blood T cell repertoires in COVID-19. Assay used: immunoSEQ multiplex PCR; TCRdb lists only in-frame clones, some missing. The repertoire has about 150,000 clones, 75% to 85% of them found once; the top ten carry approximately 0.5%. Sequencing was performed on peripheral blood. These receptors all come from a man in his sixties with acute or convalescent COVID-19.

The chain uses TRBV6-2 or TRBV6-3 and TRBJ1-2; 8 bases align to TRBD1. The germline V gene has CDR1 MNHEY and CDR2 SVGEGT. After removal of 5 bases from V and 3 bases from J, the junction contained 8 bases not matched to a gene. The CDR3 has 15 residues. The CDR3 loop reads CASSPRGQGHYGYTF. CDR3 sequence (DNA): TGTGCCAGCAGTCCCCGCGGACAGGGACACTATGGCTACACCTTC.

This chain links TRBV27 with TRBJ2-3, with 8 nucleotides matching TRBD2. The CDR3 has 17 amino acids. With 4 bases clipped from V and 5 bases from J, the junction kept 14 bases outside the gene matches. Germline CDR1 MNHEY, CDR2 SMNVEV (reference sequence). CDR3 nucleotides: TGTGCCAGCAGTTCACGGGTGTCGATAGCGGGATTAGATACGCAGTATTTT. This gives the protein CASSSRVSIAGLDTQYF.

The rearrangement uses TRBV5-4 and TRBJ1-1, with D possibly being TRBD1 (5 bases). CDR1 SGHNT and CDR2 YYREEE come from the germline V gene (reference sequence). The CDR3 consists of 14 residues. Trimming removed 3 bases from V and 2 bases from J, with 11 bases in between. CDR3 nucleotides: TGTGCCAGCAGCTGGACCGACAGAAACACTGAAGCTTTCTTT. Amino acids: CASSWTDRNTEAFF.

The gene calls are TRBV28 and TRBJ2-7; D ambiguous. This CDR3 has 15 residues. The V gene's germline CDR1 is MDHEN and CDR2 SYDVKM. V was shortened by 5 bases and J by 2 bases, with 16 bases between the two germline ends. CDR3: CASSRSSLGTYEQYF. The DNA of the CDR3 is TGTGCCAGCAGTCGATCGAGCCTAGGCACCTACGAGCAGTACTTC.

Concerning this clone itself: Given a much more abundant clone one base away, this may be a read error. The chain couples TRBV11-2 to TRBJ2-6, with D hard to call. Trimming took off 5 bases at V and 0 bases at J, with 2 bases between the two ends. CDR3 length equals 13 residues. In germline, CDR1 is SGHAT, CDR2 FQNNGV. CDR3 nucleotides: TGTGCCAGCAGCCGCTCTGGGGCCAACGTCCTGACTTTC. It yields the protein CASSRSGANVLTF.

The J gene is TRBJ2-6, the V gene TRBV29-1; unclear D gene. Trimming removed 7 bases from V and 3 bases from J, with 16 bases in between. Germline-derived CDR1 and CDR2 are SQVTM and ANQGSEA. This CDR3 spans 15 amino acids. The DNA of the CDR3 is TGCAGCGGGGCAAAAGGTCATAATGGGGCCAACGTCCTGACTTTC. Translating it yields CSGAKGHNGANVLTF.

The chain joins TRBV19 to TRBJ1-5; no clear D gene. Trimming removed 3 bases from V and 8 bases from J, with 14 bases in between. CDR3 length: 14 amino acids. CDR1 is LNHDA and CDR2 is SQIVND in the germline V gene (reference sequence). CDR3: CASSMSGRREPQHF. DNA of the CDR3: TGTGCCAGTAGTATGTCGGGGAGACGGGAGCCCCAGCATTTT.

This rearrangement joins TRBV6-6 to TRBJ2-7; TRBD1 aligns across 8 bases. The trim removed 5 bases at V and 4 bases at J, leaving 7 bases unmatched. The germline CDR1 and CDR2 sequences are MNHNY and SVGAGI (reference sequence). The CDR3 is made up of 14 amino acids. CDR3 DNA sequence: TGTGCCAGCAGTACTGACAGGGGCCCTTACGAGCAGTACTTC. Translated, it gives CASSTDRGPYEQYF.

Written as DNA, the CDR3 is TGCGCCAGCAGCCCCGGCGGCAGGGGGAACACCGGGGAGCTGTTTTTT. The encoded protein is CASSPGGRGNTGELFF. The chain couples TRBV5-1 to TRBJ2-2; D is possibly TRBD1 (6 bases). This CDR3 comprises 16 residues. Trimming removed 4 bases at V and 1 base at J, with 14 bases between. The germline CDR1 and CDR2 sequences are SGHRS and YFSETQ.

This clone was seen more than once but under ten times. J is TRBJ1-1 and V is TRBV6-6; weak D call: TRBD1 (6 bases). The CDR3 runs to 13 residues. V shed 7 bases and J shed 7 bases, with 16 bases lying between them. CDR1 is MNHNY, CDR2 SVGAGI, per germline (reference sequence). This CDR3 reads CASTGRDTSEAFF. CDR3 coding DNA: TGTGCCAGCACCGGCCGGGACACCAGTGAAGCTTTCTTT.

In regard to this clone: Germline and junction disagree at one end, which may indicate a read error. The genes are TRBV6-1 and TRBJ2-7; 9 bases align to TRBD2. Looked up from germline, CDR1 is MNHNS and CDR2 is SASEGT. This CDR3 is built from 15 residues. CDR3 amino acids: CASSEVSGGHREQYF. The CDR3 DNA reads TGTGCCAGCAGCGAAGTAAGCGGGGGGCATCGCGAGCAGTACTTC.

This sequence joins TRBV15 and TRBJ1-1; possibly TRBD1 for D (6 bases). CDR1 and CDR2 (germline): LNHNV, YYDKDF (reference sequence). This CDR3 comprises 14 residues. The V end lost 3 bases, the J end lost 4 bases, and 12 bases lay between the germline ends. In nucleotides, the CDR3 is TGTGCCACCAGCAGCAGACAGGTTGGCACTGAAGCTTTCTTT. Translating it yields CATSSRQVGTEAFF.

The genes are TRBV11-2 and TRBJ1-2; TRBD1 matches 7 bases. The CDR3 is 13 residues long. Germline V lookup: CDR1 SGHAT, CDR2 FQNNGV. The V and J ends lost 3 bases and 5 bases, in that order; junction bases with no gene match: 3. CDR3 bases: TGTGCCAGCAGCTTGGACAGGACTTATGGCTACACCTTC. It is translated as CASSLDRTYGYTF.

This clone appeared a single time. The J gene is TRBJ2-7, the V gene TRBV5-1; D call uncertain. Per germline, CDR1 SGHRS and CDR2 YFSETQ. Trimming took 0 bases from V and 3 from J, leaving 4 bases between them. The CDR3 is 12 amino acids. Here the CDR3 reads CASSLDIYEQYF. CDR3 coding DNA: TGCGCCAGCAGCTTGGATATCTACGAGCAGTACTTC. Combining the CDR3 with reference TRBV5-1 and TRBJ2-7 gives the whole variable domain KAGVTQTPRYLIKTRGQQVTLSCSPISGHRSVSWYQQTPGQGLQFLFEYFSETQRNKGNFPGRFSGRQFSNSRSEMNVSTLELGDSALYLCASSLDIYEQYFGPGTRLTVT.

This clone has a single count. The chain couples TRBV6-6 to TRBJ2-3, with 9 bases identical to TRBD2. Germline lookup yields CDR1 MNHNY and CDR2 SVGAGI (reference sequence). The J segment lost 6 bases and the V segment lost 8 bases, leaving 15 bases of the junction unmatched. CDR3 length equals 16 residues. Written as DNA, the CDR3 is TGTGCCAGCTTACCTAGCGGGACTAGAGGTGCGGATACGCAGTATTTT. It encodes CASLPSGTRGADTQYF.

This chain connects TRBV19 to TRBJ2-7; D gene ambiguous. The CDR3 spans 15 residues. Germline CDR1 is LNHDA and CDR2 is SQIVND (reference sequence). The germline V and J ends were trimmed by 1 base and 2 bases, with 12 bases remaining between them. The CDR3 DNA reads TGTGCCAGTAGTATAGGTGTGTCATTCCCCTACGAGCAGTACTTC. Translated, it gives CASSIGVSFPYEQYF.

The chain uses TRBV4-2 and TRBJ2-3; TRBD2 matches 13 bases. The ends lost 0 bases at V and 8 bases at J; junction bases unmatched: 2. The CDR3 covers 15 residues. The germline V gene encodes CDR1 LGHNA and CDR2 YNFKEQ. CDR3 region: CASSQDTSGGATQYF. For the CDR3, the DNA is TGTGCCAGCAGCCAAGATACTAGCGGGGGGGCTACGCAGTATTTT.

The chain combines TRBV6-2 or TRBV6-3 with TRBJ1-5; 12 bases map to TRBD1. Germline CDR1 is MNHEY and CDR2 is SVGEGT. With V trimmed by 5 bases and J by 6 bases, 8 bases remained unmatched. This CDR3 has 16 amino acids. CDR3 sequence: CASSGGQGAKIQPQHF. CDR3 nucleotides: TGTGCCAGCAGTGGGGGACAGGGGGCTAAGATTCAGCCCCAGCATTTT.

The chain has TRBV28 and TRBJ2-1; TRBD2 agrees at 9 bases. V lost 4 bases, J lost 9 bases, and 13 bases stayed unmatched. This CDR3 has 16 residues. Germline V gives CDR1 MDHEN, CDR2 SYDVKM. The CDR3 DNA reads as TGTGCCAGCAGTTCTATGCGAGGGACTAGCATCGGTGAGCAGTTCTTC. It specifies CASSSMRGTSIGEQFF.

This clone was detected only once. The gene calls are TRBV12-3 or TRBV12-4 and TRBJ2-7; D gene ambiguous. The CDR3 spans 12 residues. The ends were cut back, 6 bases at V and 3 bases at J, with 9 bases in the middle. The CDR3 DNA is TGTGCCAGCAGCTCCATAGACTACGAGCAGTACTTC. Translated, it gives CASSSIDYEQYF.

The rearrangement uses TRBV6-5 and TRBJ2-7, with TRBD1 matching 8 bases. J gave up 7 bases and V 2 bases, and 7 bases lay outside the gene matches. The CDR3 consists of 14 residues. CDR1 is MNHEY, CDR2 SVGAGI, per germline. This CDR3 is CASSYLQGESEQYF. In DNA, the CDR3 is TGTGCCAGCAGTTACCTACAGGGGGAGAGTGAGCAGTACTTC.

The V call is TRBV29-1, the J call TRBJ1-1; TRBD1 agrees at 8 bases. The CDR3 extends over 13 amino acids. Germline trimming cut 5 bases from V and 1 base from J; bases unmatched to any gene: 3. Germline V gene lookup returns CDR1 SQVTM and CDR2 ANQGSEA. The CDR3 sequence: CSVPGQGNTEAFF. CDR3 nucleotides: TGCAGCGTTCCCGGACAGGGGAACACTGAAGCTTTCTTT.

The chain has TRBV6-1 and TRBJ2-5, with D possibly matching TRBD1 (5 bases). The CDR3 totals 14 residues. CDR1 is MNHNS, CDR2 SASEGT, per germline. The V and J ends lost 1 base and 4 bases respectively, with 10 bases between them. CDR3 sequence: CASSEDRLRETQYF. CDR3 DNA: TGTGCCAGCAGTGAAGACAGGTTAAGAGAGACCCAGTACTTC.

The CDR3 DNA is TGTGCCAGCAGCCAAAGCGGTTACGGGGAGCTGTTTTTT. It translates to CASSQSGYGELFF. The chain joins TRBV4-2 to TRBJ2-2; a weak D match, TRBD2 (5 bases). Trimming took off 2 bases at V and 7 bases at J, with 8 bases between the two ends. Germline V gene lookup returns CDR1 LGHNA and CDR2 YNFKEQ. The CDR3 has 13 residues.

The rearrangement links TRBV7-2 to TRBJ1-1; 7 bases match TRBD1. Losses at the gene ends were 4 bases for V and 0 bases for J; bases not matched to a gene: 5. Germline V gene data show CDR1 as SGHTA and CDR2 as FQGNSA. CDR3 length: 15 residues. The CDR3 DNA reads TGTGCCAGCAGCTACAAGGGACAGTTGAACACTGAAGCTTTCTTT. It encodes CASSYKGQLNTEAFF.

V gene TRBV5-4 combines with J gene TRBJ2-1; perhaps TRBD2 as D (7 bases). The CDR3 runs to 15 residues. Germline CDR1 is SGHNT and CDR2 is YYREEE (reference sequence). The germline V and J ends were trimmed by 3 bases and 5 bases, with 15 bases remaining between them. The CDR3 is CASSSPGGNNNEQFF. DNA for the CDR3: TGTGCCAGCAGCTCGCCGGGGGGCAATAACAATGAGCAGTTCTTC.

The chain uses TRBV28 and TRBJ1-6, with TRBD1 matching 7 bases. J lost 7 bases, V lost 6 bases, and 12 bases had no gene match. The CDR3 spans 16 residues. Germline V lookup: CDR1 MDHEN, CDR2 SYDVKM. This CDR3 reads CASSRPRQGENSPLHF. The CDR3 region has the DNA TGTGCCAGCAGCCGACCCCGACAGGGCGAAAATTCACCCCTCCACTTT.

V usage is TRBV2 and J usage is TRBJ1-5; D is unclear. The CDR3 consists of 13 residues. CDR1 and CDR2 (germline): SNHLY, FYNNEI. The germline V and J ends were trimmed by 3 bases and 3 bases, with 6 bases remaining between them. The CDR3 is CASSDSPNQPQHF. As DNA, the CDR3 is TGTGCCAGCAGTGATAGTCCCAATCAGCCCCAGCATTTT.

CDR3 protein: CASRQGGEKLFF. As DNA, the CDR3 is TGTGCCAGCCGACAGGGCGGCGAAAAACTGTTTTTT. This chain uses TRBV6-6 with TRBJ1-4; 7 bases fit TRBD1. The germline gives CDR1 MNHNY, CDR2 SVGAGI (reference sequence). CDR3 size: 12 residues. After removal of 8 bases from V and 8 bases from J, the junction contained 5 bases not matched to a gene.

This chain joins TRBV7-2 and TRBJ1-5, with TRBD1 as a possible D gene (6 bases). This CDR3 is 14 amino acids long. Germline V gene data show CDR1 as SGHTA and CDR2 as FQGNSA. V lost 1 base and J 3 bases, leaving 7 bases between the germline ends. The CDR3 coding sequence is TGTGCCAGCAGCTTAGGGACAGCCAATCAGCCCCAGCATTTT. It yields the protein CASSLGTANQPQHF. Looking up the rest from reference TRBV7-2 and TRBJ1-5 gives the full variable domain: GAGVSQSPSNKVTEKGKDVELRCDPISGHTALYWYRQSLGQGLEFLIYFQGNSAPDKSGLPSDRFSAERTGGSVSTLTIQRTQQEDSAVYLCASSLGTANQPQHFGDGTRLSIL.